This record concerns one T cell receptor (beta chain) sequence. Its target is not known. The germline V and J ends were trimmed by 0 bases and 4 bases, with 7 bases remaining between them. The CDR3 is made up of 14 amino acids. Germline V gene lookup returns CDR1 MNHNY and CDR2 SVGAGI (reference sequence). The sort gate was single viable CD3+CD4+CD8-CD45RO+ cells for memory CD4+ T cells. After thawing, CD4+ T cells were positively selected. This specimen belongs to a study of memory CD4+ T cells and cytomegalovirus serostatus. The study, taken as a whole, reports: Median bootstrapped AUC for CMV status was approximately 0.96 originally, roughly 0.92 US-trained.

Repertoires were generated with immunoSEQ multiplex PCR, while TCRdb's copy carries only in-frame clones and drops some. The table records over 40,000 clones, roughly 77% of them present only once. This receptor was obtained from an adult in good health and CMV-seronegative. The V call is TRBV6-6, the J call TRBJ1-5; D is undetermined. The sample consisted of memory CD4+ T cells from blood. CDR3 loop: CASSYSSSNQPQHF. CDR3 sequence (DNA): TGTGCCAGCAGTTACTCGTCCAGTAATCAGCCCCAGCATTTT.